This T cell receptor (beta chain) was profiled in a study of control samples from healthy donors and cancer patients. Assay used: immunoSEQ multiplex PCR; TCRdb lists only in-frame clones, some missing. The sample yields under 450,000 clones, more than 80% seen once. Sequenced sample: PBMCs. This TCR derives from a man between 35 and 55 years old with head and neck cancer.

The CDR3 DNA reads as TGTGCCAGCAGCTTGGCCCGGGACGGGGACTACGAGCAGTACTTC. This sequence encodes CASSLARDGDYEQYF. The chain couples TRBV11-2 to TRBJ2-7, with D perhaps matching TRBD1 or TRBD2 (5 bases each). This CDR3 contains 15 residues. Germline V gene sequence: CDR1 SGHAT, CDR2 FQNNGV. With 3 bases removed from V and 3 bases from J, the gap between germline ends came to 15 bases.